The sequence of this T cell receptor beta chain was determined in a study of somatic mutations in cytotoxic T cells in rheumatoid arthritis. Points from the study as a whole: TRBV07's slight underrepresentation, observed in rheumatoid arthritis patients, lacked adjustment for multiple comparisons. Measurement of CD8+ T-cell clonality revealed no significant difference between rheumatoid arthritis patients and age-matched healthy controls. CD8+ clonality rose with age in rheumatoid arthritis patients, not healthy controls.

Sequencing used immunoSEQ multiplex PCR; TCRdb keeps in-frame clones, though not all of them. The sample lists just under 20,000 clones; roughly 82% were seen once. Turning to this clone: Its matching antigen is unknown.

Germline assignment: CDR1 PRHDT and CDR2 FYEKMQ (reference sequence). The CDR3 length is 14 residues. V dropped 6 bases and J dropped 4 bases, with 16 bases sitting between them. This chain uses TRBV13 with TRBJ2-7; D ambiguous. The sample consisted of CD8+ T cells sorted from blood. The receptor comes from a woman aged 45-65 years in good health. The CDR3 region is CASSSGRDPYEQYF. The CDR3 DNA reads TGTGCCAGCAGTTCAGGACGTGACCCGTACGAGCAGTACTTC.